The clone carrying this T cell receptor beta chain was detected only once. The data were taken from a study of blood T cell repertoires in COVID-19. Whole-study context: The United States, Italy and Spain provided the acute and convalescent COVID-19 samples. T cells, B-cell-depleted T cells, or PBMCs provided the cDNA or gDNA that served as material.

Original processing methods: Cell counts per sample came from amplifying reference gene primers. The data were produced by immunoSEQ multiplex PCR, yet TCRdb's version contains in-frame clones alone and is incomplete. That table supplies the V and J calls and clone size; D and trimming were determined from the DNA. The top ten clones hold about 3.2% of a sample with over 400,000 clones, roughly 88% of them seen once. This clonotype was obtained from a human donor in a cohort sampled during active COVID-19. Sequencing input: peripheral blood.

In nucleotides, the CDR3 is TGTGCCAGCAGCCGGGACAGAACAGATACGCAGTATTTT. It codes for CASSRDRTDTQYF. This chain joins TRBV7-2 and TRBJ2-3; 7 bases are shared with TRBD1. V trimming: 5 bases; J trimming: 3 bases; junction bases outside the gene matches: 2. Germline V gene lookup returns CDR1 SGHTA and CDR2 FQGNSA. CDR3 length: 13 residues.